Below, 13 T cell receptor beta chains from the same sample are listed, as sequenced in a study of blood T cell repertoires in COVID-19 (dated by TCRdb to about 2020). The library was made by the immunoSEQ multiplex PCR assay. TCRdb provides this immuneACCESS table in a form limited to in-frame rearrangements. Some clones are lacking; in checked studies, under half of them reflect an unresolved V gene, and why the rest are absent is not known. The sample table records 120,000 or so clones; around 85% of these occur just once. About 18% of the sample goes to the ten largest clones. Sequencing was carried out using peripheral blood. All receptors come from a man younger than 45 with COVID-19, enrolled during active disease.

The chain links TRBV24-1 to TRBJ1-2; 7 bases map to TRBD1. CDR3 length equals 14 residues. J gave up 7 bases and V 5 bases, and 9 bases lay outside the gene matches. Germline V CDR1 and CDR2: KGHDR, SFDVKD. The CDR3 nucleotides are TGTGCCACCAGTGGCGACAGGGTGCCCTTTGGCTACACCTTC. This encodes CATSGDRVPFGYTF.

This clone was recorded only once. This chain joins TRBV25-1 and TRBJ1-2; TRBD1 matches at 7 bases. The CDR3 runs 15 residues. Germline lookup yields CDR1 MGHDK and CDR2 SYGVNS. With V trimmed by 4 bases and J by 1 base, 6 bases remained unmatched. The DNA for the CDR3 is TGTGCCAGCAGTGGGAAAGGGGGCTTTAACTATGGCTACACCTTC. The encoded protein is CASSGKGGFNYGYTF.

The V gene is TRBV6-5, the J gene TRBJ2-3, with D tentatively TRBD2 (6 bases). This CDR3 comprises 15 residues. Between the trimmed V and J ends, which lost 5 bases and 3 bases, there was a span of 15 bases. Germline V gene lookup returns CDR1 MNHEY and CDR2 SVGAGI. The CDR3 DNA reads TGTGCCAGCAGTCTGACTAGAGATATGACAGATACGCAGTATTTT. It encodes CASSLTRDMTDTQYF.

CDR3 loop: CASSSPSGRSYEQYF. The CDR3, as DNA: TGTGCCAGCAGTTCCCCTAGCGGGAGATCCTACGAGCAGTACTTC. This rearrangement joins TRBV27 to TRBJ2-7; 10 nucleotides line up with TRBD2. The V segment lost 4 bases and the J segment 1 base; nucleotides outside the gene matches: 4. The germline V gene has CDR1 MNHEY and CDR2 SMNVEV (reference sequence). This CDR3 spans 15 amino acids.

This clone was detected a few times. The genes are TRBV12-3 or TRBV12-4 and TRBJ2-7; maybe TRBD1 (5 bases). V shed 6 bases and J shed 5 bases, with 14 bases lying between them. There are 13 residues in the CDR3. The CDR3 bases are TGTGCCAGCAGCAATAAGGGGAACCACGAGCAGTACTTC. Amino acids: CASSNKGNHEQYF.

This clone appeared once. The chain combines TRBV5-4 with TRBJ1-2; D remains unclear. Trimming stripped 5 bases from V and 1 base from J, with 6 bases between. CDR3 length: 12 residues. Germline V gives CDR1 SGHNT, CDR2 YYREEE (reference sequence). The CDR3 DNA reads TGTGCCAGCAGTTCCGGTAACTATGGCTACACCTTC. It encodes CASSSGNYGYTF.

This clone was picked up many times. The genes are TRBV2 and TRBJ1-2, with D possibly TRBD1 on 5 matching bases. This CDR3 comprises 16 residues. V gave up 6 bases and J gave up 2 bases, with 19 bases separating them. The germline V gene encodes CDR1 SNHLY and CDR2 FYNNEI. DNA for the CDR3: TGTGCCAGCAGCAGAGGGACTTCTAGTCTAAACTATGGCTACACCTTC. As protein: CASSRGTSSLNYGYTF.

The chain employs TRBV28 and TRBJ2-1; 11 bases align to TRBD2. Trimming cost V 2 bases and J 8 bases; bases outside gene matches: 5. CDR1 MDHEN and CDR2 SYDVKM come from the germline V gene. This CDR3 has 15 amino acids. The CDR3 protein is CASSLTSGRIDEQFF. DNA for the CDR3: TGTGCCAGCAGTTTAACTAGCGGGAGAATTGATGAGCAGTTCTTC.

Turning to this clone: Other nucleotide sequences from this sample produce the same CDR3. The V call is TRBV28, the J call TRBJ1-6; tentative D call: TRBD1 (5 bases). Trimming removed 5 bases from V and 3 bases from J, with 8 bases in between. CDR3 length equals 14 residues. The V gene's germline CDR1 is MDHEN and CDR2 SYDVKM. The CDR3 loop reads CASSPQGYNSPLHF. CDR3 coding DNA: TGTGCCAGCAGTCCCCAGGGCTATAATTCACCCCTCCACTTT.

This clone was seen only a few times. The chain joins TRBV5-1 to TRBJ2-2; TRBD2 agrees at 11 bases. Germline V gives CDR1 SGHRS, CDR2 YFSETQ. The CDR3 covers 14 residues. The J segment lost 1 base and the V segment lost 8 bases, leaving 1 base of the junction unmatched. This chain's CDR3 is CASGLAGNTGELFF. The CDR3 bases are TGCGCCAGTGGACTAGCGGGGAACACCGGGGAGCTGTTTTTT.

The V and J genes are TRBV28 and TRBJ2-3, with 9 positions matching TRBD2. CDR1 MDHEN and CDR2 SYDVKM come from the germline V gene. CDR3 length: 17 amino acids. Trimming took 3 bases from V and 1 from J; bases not matched to a gene: 8. The chain's CDR3 is CASSLNSGGPGTDTQYF. CDR3 DNA sequence: TGTGCCAGCAGTTTGAATAGCGGGGGCCCCGGCACAGATACGCAGTATTTT.

CDR3 loop: CASSVSGGGYEQYF. The CDR3 DNA reads TGTGCCAGCAGCGTATCAGGGGGAGGCTACGAGCAGTACTTC. The rearrangement links TRBV9 to TRBJ2-7, with D possibly matching TRBD1 (7 bases). Germline V CDR1 and CDR2: SGDLS, YYNGEE. The CDR3 contains 14 residues. Trimming took off 1 base at V and 3 bases at J, with 11 bases between the two ends.

V usage is TRBV7-9 and J usage is TRBJ1-4; D is uncertain. Per the germline V gene, CDR1 is SEHNR and CDR2 is FQNEAQ (reference sequence). V lost 3 bases and J 5 bases, leaving 10 bases between the germline ends. This CDR3 comprises 14 residues. CDR3 in DNA: TGTGCCAGCAGCTTTCAAACAGAGAATGAAAAACTGTTTTTT. Its protein product is CASSFQTENEKLFF.